This T cell receptor (beta chain) was sequenced for a study of T cells in narcolepsy. A word on this clone: The antigen is undetermined.

Study findings and constraints: Healthy controls reportedly lacked the autoreactive clonotypes serially found in patients' blood. Same-patient CSF and blood CD4+ T cell clonotypes included HCRT-specific and TRIB2-specific autoreactive ones.

This table comes from immunoSEQ multiplex PCR, and its TCRdb copy is limited to in-frame clones, with some not included. The sample yields some 13,000 clones, approximately 91% seen once. CDR1 and CDR2 (germline): MDHEN, SYDVKM. The V and J ends lost 5 bases and 7 bases respectively, with 8 bases between them. The CDR3 is 11 amino acids. The chain has TRBV28 and TRBJ1-1; D remains unclear. The TCR originated in a human donor with narcolepsy. Sequenced sample: CD45RA- memory CD4+ T cells from PBMCs. The CDR3 region is CASSEGSEAFF. Written as DNA, the CDR3 is TGTGCCAGCAGTGAGGGTAGTGAAGCTTTCTTT.